What follows describes a single T cell receptor (beta chain). Its specificity is not known. The V gene's germline CDR1 is MNHEY and CDR2 SMNVEV (reference sequence). With V trimmed by 6 bases and J by 10 bases, 8 bases remained unmatched. There are 12 residues in the CDR3. Both 60 Vbeta primers and 13 Jbeta primers went into the PCR. Repertoires were generated with immunoSEQ multiplex PCR, while TCRdb's copy carries only in-frame clones and drops some. The table records approximately 150,000 clones, roughly 80% of them present only once. The data originate from a study of cytomegalovirus exposure and HLA in healthy donors. Study overall: Genetic ancestry analysis placed around 76% of the approximately 400 donors that were genotyped in the Caucasian-associated cluster. Study results and limitations: Most TCR sequences showed up rarely, but some public TCRs showed up in many donors. Versus the roughly 700-donor mean, an Asian-associated ancestry cluster reportedly showed fewer N-insertions in a later analysis. A later analysis linked a missense variant in DCLRE1C to the trimming of TCR beta V and J genes.

The sequence derives from a man younger than 35 in good health and CMV-seropositive. The source material was PBMCs. The chain recombines TRBV27 with TRBJ1-1; 7 bases agree with TRBD1. CDR3 residues: CASSGRTGAAFF. Written as DNA, the CDR3 is TGTGCCAGCAGCGGACGGACAGGTGCAGCTTTCTTT.